The 2 T cell receptor beta chains presented below share a single source sample, sequenced in a study of blood T cell repertoires in COVID-19. Sequenced by immunoSEQ multiplex PCR; TCRdb stores in-frame clones only, minus some. The repertoire holds 180,000 or so clones, with roughly 80% as singletons. The sample taken for sequencing was peripheral blood. The receptors were sampled from a human donor with acute or convalescent COVID-19. The donor label of this sample is uncertain.

CDR3 nucleotide sequence: TGTGCCTGGGCCCCGGGACAGGGGCTAGGGCGCAATCAGCCCCAGCATTTT. Its protein is CAWAPGQGLGRNQPQHF. The J gene is TRBJ1-5, the V gene TRBV30; 10 nucleotides align to TRBD1. CDR3 length equals 17 residues. V lost 5 bases and J lost 2; bases outside the gene matches: 12. The V gene's germline CDR1 is GTSNPN and CDR2 SVGIG (reference sequence).

The V gene is TRBV15, the J gene TRBJ2-1; TRBD2 aligns across 7 bases. J was trimmed by 5 bases and V by 3 bases; bases with no gene match: 10. The CDR3 loop spans 16 amino acids. Germline lookup yields CDR1 LNHNV and CDR2 YYDKDF (reference sequence). The CDR3 region is CATSRVTGGTDNEQFF. In DNA, the CDR3 is TGTGCCACCAGCAGGGTTACGGGGGGAACGGACAATGAGCAGTTCTTC.